This T cell receptor beta chain was recorded in a study of T cell responses to AZD1222 COVID-19 vaccine. Repertoires were generated with immunoSEQ multiplex PCR, while TCRdb's copy carries only in-frame clones and drops some. The sample lists 110,000 to 150,000 clones, over 75% occurring once. Findings and limits, study-wide: Sampling that yielded the repertoires occurred only after the peak T cell response. When two AZD1222 doses had been given, Spike-specific TCR breadth and depth rose. Targeting of unmutated variant regions was reportedly seen in nearly half of spike-specific TCRs.

Concerning this clone: What it binds is not known.

Germline lookup yields CDR1 SGHVS and CDR2 FNYEAQ. This CDR3 spans 15 amino acids. V was cut by 2 bases and J by 4 bases, with 11 bases left in between. This TCR came from an adult in good health. The chain has TRBV7-6 and TRBJ2-2, with D perhaps being TRBD1 or TRBD2 (5 bases each). The sequences come from peripheral blood, collected on day 0 of AZD1222 vaccination. The CDR3 reads CASSLSRGGTGELFF. CDR3 coding DNA: TGTGCCAGCAGCTTATCACGGGGCGGCACCGGGGAGCTGTTTTTT.